Sequencing of this T cell receptor (beta chain) was carried out in a study of blood T cell repertoires in COVID-19. As for the study in general: Sites across the United States, Italy and Spain contributed samples from acute and convalescent COVID-19.

It was during active infection that Seattle patients were enrolled and then longitudinally followed. Original handling: Estimated nucleated cell counts came from reference gene primer amplification. Sequencing was performed with immunoSEQ multiplex PCR; in TCRdb, only in-frame clones are kept and a portion is missing. V and J calls and clone size are as listed in that table; D and trimming were resolved from the DNA. Of around 300,000 clones listed, 75% to 90% are singletons. Sequencing input: peripheral blood. The sequence came from a woman in her fifties or sixties with COVID-19, enrolled during active disease.

The CDR3, as DNA: TGTGCCAGCAGTTTATCGACAGGGCTGAGCTCCTACGAGCAGTACTTC. Translation gives CASSLSTGLSSYEQYF. The chain employs TRBV6-5 and TRBJ2-7, with 7 bases fitting TRBD1. The germline CDR1 and CDR2 sequences are MNHEY and SVGAGI. V dropped 4 bases and J dropped 0; count of bases not matched to a gene: 9. CDR3 length: 16 amino acids.